What follows are 26 T cell receptor beta chains derived from one specimen sequenced in a study of shared clonotypes between healthy human individuals. The data were produced by immunoSEQ multiplex PCR, yet TCRdb's version contains in-frame clones alone and is incomplete. The table records 1.4 million to 1.5 million clones, around 97% of them present only once. The sequenced sample consisted of naive CD4+ T cells sorted from blood. Documented subset: CD45RA+ positively selected. The source is a man between 25 and 39 years old in good health.

For this clone: This sample also contains other DNA sequences that code for the same CDR3. J is TRBJ1-1 and V is TRBV6-5, with D tentatively TRBD1 (5 bases). Germline CDR1 and CDR2: MNHEY and SVGAGI. The CDR3 runs 14 residues. Trimming took off 0 bases at V and 0 bases at J, with 5 bases between the two ends. The CDR3 here is CASSYSTVNTEAFF. CDR3 nucleotides: TGTGCCAGCAGTTACTCGACAGTGAACACTGAAGCTTTCTTT.

The rearrangement links TRBV30 to TRBJ2-3, with TRBD2 matching 9 bases. The junction had 11 bases not matched to a gene; V was cut back by 0 bases and J by 7 bases. The CDR3 covers 16 residues. CDR1 is GTSNPN, CDR2 SVGIG, per germline (reference sequence). The CDR3 region is CAWSVALAGVTYTQYF. CDR3 bases: TGTGCCTGGAGTGTCGCTTTAGCGGGAGTAACGTATACGCAGTATTTT.

Comment on this clone: The same CDR3 arises from other DNA sequences in this sample as well. The chain has TRBV7-9 and TRBJ2-7; 7 bases are shared with TRBD2. The junction had 10 bases not matched to a gene; V was cut back by 5 bases and J by 0 bases. The length of the CDR3 is 16 residues. CDR1 is SEHNR and CDR2 is FQNEAQ in the germline V gene (reference sequence). CDR3 sequence (DNA): TGTGCCAGCAGCCCCTGGGGGGGGATGGGCTCCTACGAGCAGTACTTC. This sequence encodes CASSPWGGMGSYEQYF. The whole variable domain, filled in from reference TRBV7-9 and TRBJ2-7, reads DTGVSQNPRHKITKRGQNVTFRCDPISEHNRLYWYRQTLGQGPEFLTYFQNEAQLEKSRLLSDRFSAERPKGSFSTLEIQRTEQGDSAMYLCASSPWGGMGSYEQYFGPGTRLTVT.

The genes are TRBV6-6 and TRBJ2-5; D perhaps matches TRBD1 (5 bases). Trimming cost V 8 bases and J 3 bases, with 10 bases left between them. The germline CDR1 and CDR2 sequences are MNHNY and SVGAGI (reference sequence). The CDR3 loop spans 12 amino acids. The CDR3 protein is CASGWGEETQYF. The CDR3 nucleotides read TGTGCCAGCGGCTGGGGCGAAGAGACCCAGTACTTC.

The chain has TRBV6-1 and TRBJ2-1; D is unclear. Looked up from germline, CDR1 is MNHNS and CDR2 is SASEGT. Trimming stripped 5 bases from V and 5 bases from J, with 10 bases between. The CDR3 loop spans 13 amino acids. The CDR3 sequence: CASSSSLHNEQFF. CDR3 bases: TGTGCCAGCAGTAGTAGCCTCCACAATGAGCAGTTCTTC.

A remark on this clone: The same CDR3 can be traced to other DNA sequences in this sample. This sequence joins TRBV7-9 and TRBJ2-7; TRBD2 aligns across 11 bases. Trimming took 5 bases from V and 3 from J; bases not matched to a gene: 6. Per the germline V gene, CDR1 is SEHNR and CDR2 is FQNEAQ (reference sequence). The CDR3 runs to 15 residues. The DNA for the CDR3 is TGTGCCAGCAGCCCCGGGACTAGCGGACGCTACGAGCAGTACTTC. Protein product: CASSPGTSGRYEQYF.

The rearrangement joins TRBV7-8 to TRBJ1-1, with D possibly being TRBD1 (6 bases). Per the germline V gene, CDR1 is SGHVS and CDR2 is FQNEAQ. With 5 bases removed from V and 5 bases from J, the gap between germline ends came to 18 bases. The CDR3 has 15 amino acids. CDR3 sequence reads: CASSTAGGSVTEAFF. CDR3 coding DNA: TGTGCCAGCAGCACGGCCGGGGGCTCTGTAACTGAAGCTTTCTTT.

V is TRBV10-3 and J is TRBJ2-7; D not resolved. This CDR3 has 13 amino acids. The germline gives CDR1 ENHRY, CDR2 SYGVKD. V lost 4 bases to trimming and J lost 3 bases, with 10 bases between them. The CDR3 spells CAISVGWIYEQYF. Written as DNA, the CDR3 is TGTGCCATCAGTGTTGGCTGGATCTACGAGCAGTACTTC.

The V call is TRBV7-9, the J call TRBJ1-4; D perhaps matches TRBD1 (5 bases). The ends were cut back, 1 base at V and 8 bases at J, with 23 bases in the middle. The CDR3 is 18 amino acids. Germline CDR1 reads SEHNR; CDR2 reads FQNEAQ (reference sequence). The CDR3 nucleotides read TGTGCCAGCAGCTTAGACCTCCGGGACGTCCGCCCGAGGGAAAAACTGTTTTTT. It translates to CASSLDLRDVRPREKLFF.

The rearrangement uses TRBV5-1 and TRBJ2-7; D might be TRBD1 or TRBD2, each matching 5 bases. The CDR3 has 14 residues. Germline values: CDR1 SGHRS, CDR2 YFSETQ. V lost 8 bases to trimming and J lost 6 bases, with 21 bases between them. The CDR3 loop reads CASTTNVRDPEQYF. The CDR3 region has the DNA TGCGCCAGTACGACTAACGTCAGGGATCCCGAGCAGTACTTC.

The chain couples TRBV2 to TRBJ2-2, with 7 bases aligning to TRBD1. The CDR3 covers 15 residues. The J segment lost 5 bases and the V segment lost 7 bases, leaving 10 bases of the junction unmatched. Germline V CDR1 and CDR2: SNHLY, FYNNEI. CDR3 amino acids: CASTQERGQTGELFF. The CDR3 nucleotides are TGTGCCAGCACCCAGGAGAGGGGGCAGACCGGGGAGCTGTTTTTT.

The gene calls are TRBV9 and TRBJ2-1; 12 bases agree with TRBD2. Germline V lookup: CDR1 SGDLS, CDR2 YYNGEE. This CDR3 comprises 18 residues. J gave up 3 bases and V 2 bases, and 9 bases lay outside the gene matches. The CDR3 region has the DNA TGTGCCAGCAGCGTTGGACTAGCGGGAACTTTTCTCTACAATGAGCAGTTCTTC. Translating gives CASSVGLAGTFLYNEQFF. Filled out from reference TRBV9 and TRBJ2-1, the complete variable domain reads DSGVTQTPKHLITATGQRVTLRCSPRSGDLSVYWYQQSLDQGLQFLIQYYNGEERAKGNILERFSAQQFPDLHSELNLSSLELGDSALYFCASSVGLAGTFLYNEQFFGPGTRLTVL.

The CDR3 coding sequence is TGCGCCAGCAGCCCGCGGACAGGGAGCGCAGATACGCAGTATTTT. Translated: CASSPRTGSADTQYF. This sequence joins TRBV5-1 and TRBJ2-3; 8 nucleotides agree with TRBD1. Per the germline V gene, CDR1 is SGHRS and CDR2 is YFSETQ. This CDR3 contains 15 residues. With V trimmed by 4 bases and J by 4 bases, 8 bases remained unmatched.

The J gene is TRBJ1-1, the V gene TRBV6-4; the D gene is possibly TRBD1 (6 bases). In germline, CDR1 is MRHNA, CDR2 SNTAGT. V was clipped by 3 bases and J by 3 bases, with 23 bases between them. The CDR3 runs 18 residues. The CDR3 DNA reads as TGTGCCAGCAGTGATCCTTCACACAAGGGGGGTTATGACACTGAAGCTTTCTTT. Protein product: CASSDPSHKGGYDTEAFF.

The V call is TRBV7-3, the J call TRBJ2-1; 11 bases fit TRBD2. Germline loops: CDR1 SGHTA, CDR2 FQGTGA. The length of the CDR3 is 17 residues. With V trimmed by 5 bases and J by 1 base, 7 bases remained unmatched. The CDR3 DNA sequence: TGTGCCAGCAGCCCCCGGACTAGCGGGCCTTCCTACAATGAGCAGTTCTTC. This sequence encodes CASSPRTSGPSYNEQFF.

J is TRBJ1-2 and V is TRBV6-1, with a possible D match to TRBD1 (5 bases). The germline CDR1 and CDR2 sequences are MNHNS and SASEGT. The CDR3 sequence is 18 residues long. Trimming shortened V by 4 bases and J by 8 bases, and 29 bases separated the two germline ends. The chain's CDR3 is CASSGGSETFFMVGGYTF. DNA of the CDR3: TGTGCCAGCAGTGGGGGGAGTGAGACTTTCTTTATGGTCGGCGGCTACACCTTC.

The rearrangement uses TRBV27 and TRBJ2-2; TRBD2 matches 8 bases. Losses at the gene ends were 6 bases for V and 4 bases for J; bases not matched to a gene: 16. There are 18 residues in the CDR3. The germline V gene has CDR1 MNHEY and CDR2 SMNVEV (reference sequence). The CDR3 nucleotides are TGTGCCAGCAGCCCATCCCGGGGGGGGACAATGGGCACCGGGGAGCTGTTTTTT. Its translation is CASSPSRGGTMGTGELFF.

CDR3 sequence (DNA): TGTGCCAGCAGCTTTAGCAGGTTCGAGACCCAGTACTTC. Its translation: CASSFSRFETQYF. The rearrangement links TRBV5-6 to TRBJ2-5; no clear D. Germline V lookup: CDR1 SGHDT, CDR2 YYEEEE. The CDR3 totals 13 residues. The V end was cut by 2 bases, the J end by 5 bases, with 10 bases between.

This clone was seen only once. This chain connects TRBV7-3 to TRBJ2-5; 8 bases map to TRBD1. Trimming took 1 base from V and 8 from J; bases not matched to a gene: 3. This CDR3 comprises 13 residues. Germline CDR1 SGHTA, CDR2 FQGTGA. Here the CDR3 DNA reads TGTGCCAGCAGCTTAAACAGGGGGTCCACCCAGTACTTC. Amino acid sequence: CASSLNRGSTQYF.

The J gene is TRBJ2-7, the V gene TRBV10-3; D perhaps matches TRBD2 (6 bases). The CDR3 spans 15 residues. V lost 2 bases to trimming and J lost 0 bases, with 11 bases between them. The germline V gene encodes CDR1 ENHRY and CDR2 SYGVKD. CDR3 loop: CAISEAGGSSYEQYF. The CDR3 nucleotides are TGTGCCATCAGTGAGGCTGGAGGGAGCTCCTACGAGCAGTACTTC.

This chain links TRBV2 with TRBJ2-5, with TRBD2 identical over 9 bases. The germline gives CDR1 SNHLY, CDR2 FYNNEI. With V trimmed by 4 bases and J by 5 bases, 14 bases remained unmatched. The CDR3 extends over 17 amino acids. CDR3 in DNA: TGTGCCAGCAGTGTACAATCCGGCGGGAGGGTCGGGGAGACCCAGTACTTC. It codes for CASSVQSGGRVGETQYF.

This chain links TRBV14 with TRBJ2-1, with a tentative D call TRBD2 (6 bases). V was cut by 3 bases and J by 9 bases, with 21 bases left in between. The CDR3 length is 16 residues. Germline assignment: CDR1 SGHDN and CDR2 FVKESK. The CDR3 DNA reads as TGTGCCAGCAGCCAGTTCCCGGGAGAGGACCTCCTTGAGCAGTTCTTC. It translates to CASSQFPGEDLLEQFF.

This chain connects TRBV9 to TRBJ2-5, with 10 bases identical to TRBD1. Germline CDR1 and CDR2: SGDLS and YYNGEE. V was clipped by 4 bases and J by 4 bases; unmatched bases: 10. The CDR3 is 16 residues long. CDR3 DNA sequence: TGTGCCAGCAGCAGTGGAGACAGGGGGCTGAGAGAGACCCAGTACTTC. Amino acid sequence: CASSSGDRGLRETQYF.

In its sample, this clone was seen once. Written as DNA, the CDR3 is TGTGCCAGCAATCTAGGTGGGCAGGGGGCCTACGAGCAGTACTTC. This gives the protein CASNLGGQGAYEQYF. The chain employs TRBV7-8 and TRBJ2-7; 7 bases fit TRBD1. Germline trimming cut 7 bases from V and 2 bases from J; bases unmatched to any gene: 11. Germline CDR1 reads SGHVS; CDR2 reads FQNEAQ. This CDR3 has 15 amino acids.

This clone was seen more than once but under ten times. The rearrangement links TRBV2 to TRBJ1-1; maybe TRBD1 (6 bases). V lost 8 bases and J 0 bases, leaving 16 bases between the germline ends. Germline V gene sequence: CDR1 SNHLY, CDR2 FYNNEI. The CDR3 extends over 15 amino acids. The CDR3 spells CASLRTGSMNTEAFF. CDR3 nucleotides: TGTGCCAGCCTAAGAACAGGGAGCATGAACACTGAAGCTTTCTTT. The full variable domain, completed using reference TRBV2 and TRBJ1-1, is EPEVTQTPSHQVTQMGQEVILRCVPISNHLYFYWYRQILGQKVEFLVSFYNNEISEKSEIFDDQFSVERPDGSNFTLKIRSTKLEDSAMYFCASLRTGSMNTEAFFGQGTRLTVV.

V gene TRBV28 combines with J gene TRBJ2-1; 9 nucleotides align to TRBD2. Per the germline V gene, CDR1 is MDHEN and CDR2 is SYDVKM. The CDR3 is 15 amino acids. V shed 7 bases and J 4 bases; nucleotides not matched to a gene: 8. CDR3 coding DNA: TGTGCCAGCACCGACCCCGCGGGAGGGTACAATGAGCAGTTCTTC. This translates into CASTDPAGGYNEQFF.